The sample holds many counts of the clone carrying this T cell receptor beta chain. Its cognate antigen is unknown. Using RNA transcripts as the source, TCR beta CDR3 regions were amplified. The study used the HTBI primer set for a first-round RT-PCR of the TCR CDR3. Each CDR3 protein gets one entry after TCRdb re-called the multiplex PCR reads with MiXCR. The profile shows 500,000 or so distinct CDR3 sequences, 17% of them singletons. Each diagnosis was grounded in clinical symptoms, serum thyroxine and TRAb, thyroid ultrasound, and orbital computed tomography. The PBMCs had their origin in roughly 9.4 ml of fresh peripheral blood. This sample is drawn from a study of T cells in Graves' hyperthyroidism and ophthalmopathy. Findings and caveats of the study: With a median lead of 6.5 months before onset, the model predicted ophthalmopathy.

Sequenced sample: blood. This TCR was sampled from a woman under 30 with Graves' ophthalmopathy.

The CDR3 reads CASWGLNTEAFF. As DNA, the CDR3 is TGTGCCAGCTGGGGGTTGAACACTGAAGCTTTCTTT. V gene TRBV2 combines with J gene TRBJ1-1; the D gene is possibly TRBD1 (5 bases). CDR3 length: 12 amino acids. Germline V lookup: CDR1 SNHLY, CDR2 FYNNEI. V was pared by 8 bases and J by 0 bases, with 7 bases between.